Listed here are 17 T cell receptor beta chains from one sample, sequenced in a study of cytomegalovirus exposure and HLA in healthy donors. This PCR relied on a set of 60 Vbeta primers and 13 Jbeta primers. Only in-frame clones appear in the TCRdb table, and some are missing; sequencing was by immunoSEQ multiplex PCR. The sample lists 160,000 or so clones, roughly 81% occurring once. The sequenced material came from PBMCs. Receptor source: a woman between 45 and 65 years old in good health and CMV-seronegative.

The chain recombines TRBV9 with TRBJ1-2, with D possibly TRBD1 on 5 matching bases. Germline assignment: CDR1 SGDLS and CDR2 YYNGEE. The CDR3 runs 16 residues. Trimming left V 3 bases short and J 4 bases short, with 19 bases between. CDR3 sequence reads: CASSGVSAGRTYGYTF. CDR3 in DNA: TGTGCCAGCAGCGGGGTTTCGGCAGGGAGGACCTATGGCTACACCTTC.

DNA for the CDR3: TGTGCCAGCAGCCCCCGACAGGGGGAGAACACTGAAGCTTTCTTT. Its translation: CASSPRQGENTEAFF. The V and J genes are TRBV7-9 and TRBJ1-1; 9 positions match TRBD1. From germline, CDR1 is SEHNR and CDR2 FQNEAQ (reference sequence). The CDR3 contains 15 residues. Unmatched junction bases numbered 5, after V lost 5 bases and J lost 1 base.

This clone was recorded once. The chain combines TRBV7-2 with TRBJ1-2, with 9 bases matching TRBD1. Germline assignment: CDR1 SGHTA and CDR2 FQGNSA. Trimming cost V 10 bases and J 4 bases; bases outside gene matches: 7. The CDR3 sequence is 13 residues long. In DNA, the CDR3 is TGTGCCACCCAGACAGGGGGGGTCTATGGCTACACCTTC. Protein product: CATQTGGVYGYTF.

This clone has just one count. The J gene is TRBJ1-5, the V gene TRBV18, with no clear D. V was clipped by 6 bases and J by 11 bases, with 14 bases between them. This CDR3 has 12 amino acids. Looked up from germline, CDR1 is KGHSH and CDR2 is LQKENI. The CDR3 is CASSAGSPTQHF. The CDR3 DNA follows: TGTGCCAGCTCGGCCGGGAGTCCAACCCAGCATTTT.

This chain joins TRBV4-3 and TRBJ2-2; TRBD2 matches at 12 bases. The CDR3 is made up of 17 amino acids. With V trimmed by 1 base and J by 4 bases, 4 bases remained unmatched. Germline values: CDR1 LGHNA, CDR2 YSLEER. The chain's CDR3 is CASSQAGTSGFTGELFF. As DNA, the CDR3 is TGCGCCAGCAGCCAAGCCGGGACTAGCGGGTTCACCGGGGAGCTGTTTTTT.

This clone was observed a single time. The rearrangement links TRBV11-2 to TRBJ2-7; TRBD2 matches at 8 bases. This CDR3 region has 11 residues. Germline V gene lookup returns CDR1 SGHAT and CDR2 FQNNGV. CDR3 in DNA: TGTGCTAGCGGGGAGGGTCGAGAGCAGTACTTC. Its protein product is CASGEGREQYF.

The chain employs TRBV7-9 and TRBJ2-7, with 7 bases identical to TRBD1. The CDR3 sequence is 13 residues long. The V gene end was trimmed by 8 bases and the J gene end by 3 bases; junction bases not matched to a gene: 7. Germline V gene lookup returns CDR1 SEHNR and CDR2 FQNEAQ (reference sequence). DNA for the CDR3: TGTGCCAGCCTAAGACAGGGTGGCTACGAGCAGTACTTC. Translation: CASLRQGGYEQYF.

CDR3 residues: CATPTGHGYTF. DNA of the CDR3: TGTGCCACTCCGACAGGGCACGGCTACACCTTC. This chain connects TRBV19 to TRBJ1-2, with 7 bases that match TRBD1. Germline-derived CDR1 and CDR2 are LNHDA and SQIVND (reference sequence). The CDR3 spans 11 residues. V lost 10 bases to trimming and J lost 8 bases; unmatched junction nucleotides: 7.

V gene TRBV5-1 combines with J gene TRBJ2-4; TRBD2 matches 8 bases. The CDR3 has 17 amino acids. The V gene end was trimmed by 0 bases and the J gene end by 8 bases; junction bases not matched to a gene: 13. Per germline, CDR1 SGHRS and CDR2 YFSETQ. CDR3 in DNA: TGCGCCAGCAGCTTGGCCGGGGGGGCCTTGGATTGGGACATTCAGTACTTC. It codes for CASSLAGGALDWDIQYF.

The rearrangement links TRBV29-1 to TRBJ2-3; D is unresolved. Germline CDR1 reads SQVTM; CDR2 reads ANQGSEA. V shed 6 bases and J shed 5 bases, with 15 bases lying between them. CDR3 length: 13 amino acids. The DNA for the CDR3 is TGCAGCGTCTTGACTTCGATTGGAGATACGCAGTATTTT. Its protein is CSVLTSIGDTQYF.

This chain links TRBV5-4 with TRBJ2-7; D might be TRBD2 (5 bases). The V and J ends lost 0 bases and 7 bases respectively, with 17 bases between them. The germline CDR1 and CDR2 sequences are SGHNT and YYREEE (reference sequence). The CDR3 is 15 residues long. The CDR3 bases are TGTGCCAGCAGCTTGGAGGCGTACCTCCCGGGGGAGCAGTACTTC. Its protein is CASSLEAYLPGEQYF.

The gene calls are TRBV19 and TRBJ2-3; TRBD1 matches 7 bases. This CDR3 has 16 amino acids. The V gene end was trimmed by 0 bases and the J gene end by 0 bases; junction bases not matched to a gene: 3. Germline CDR1 is LNHDA and CDR2 is SQIVND (reference sequence). CDR3 loop: CASSIEGTASTDTQYF. The CDR3 coding sequence is TGTGCCAGTAGTATAGAAGGGACAGCTAGCACAGATACGCAGTATTTT.

The chain employs TRBV7-9 and TRBJ2-3, with D possibly being TRBD2 (6 bases). The CDR3 is 15 residues long. Germline CDR1 is SEHNR and CDR2 is FQNEAQ (reference sequence). The V gene lost 4 bases and the J gene lost 0 bases, with 11 bases spanning the gap. CDR3 amino acids: CASSSLASSTDTQYF. Here the CDR3 DNA reads TGTGCCAGCAGCTCGCTAGCGTCTAGCACAGATACGCAGTATTTT.

This chain links TRBV9 with TRBJ1-1; the D gene is possibly TRBD1 (5 bases). The V and J ends lost 3 bases and 3 bases respectively, with 18 bases between them. CDR1 and CDR2 (germline): SGDLS, YYNGEE. There are 16 residues in the CDR3. As DNA, the CDR3 is TGTGCCAGCAGCGAGGGGACTTCCGTGGGGGACACTGAAGCTTTCTTT. Its translation: CASSEGTSVGDTEAFF. The full variable domain, with the rest looked up from reference TRBV9 and TRBJ1-1, is DSGVTQTPKHLITATGQRVTLRCSPRSGDLSVYWYQQSLDQGLQFLIQYYNGEERAKGNILERFSAQQFPDLHSELNLSSLELGDSALYFCASSEGTSVGDTEAFFGQGTRLTVV.

Only a few counts were recorded for this clone. The chain carries TRBV7-2 and TRBJ1-1, with D unresolved. This CDR3 contains 12 residues. The germline V gene has CDR1 SGHTA and CDR2 FQGNSA. V was pared by 5 bases and J by 3 bases, with 7 bases between. This CDR3 is CASSRQYTEAFF. The CDR3 nucleotides are TGTGCCAGCAGCCGACAATACACTGAAGCTTTCTTT.

This clone was seen only a few times. The chain recombines TRBV11-2 with TRBJ1-2; 10 bases line up with TRBD1. V dropped 5 bases and J dropped 2; count of bases not matched to a gene: 5. The CDR3 has 15 residues. Germline CDR1 reads SGHAT; CDR2 reads FQNNGV. Here the CDR3 reads CASSDRDRGNYGYTF. The CDR3 DNA reads TGTGCCAGCAGCGATCGGGACAGGGGAAACTATGGCTACACCTTC.

The chain employs TRBV4-1 and TRBJ2-7, with TRBD1 matching over 11 bases. V trimming: 2 bases; J trimming: 6 bases; junction bases outside the gene matches: 12. The length of the CDR3 is 17 residues. Germline values: CDR1 MGHRA, CDR2 YSYEKL. CDR3 in DNA: TGCGCCAGCAGCCAATCCATGCCAGGACAGGGGGCGTCCGAGCAGTACTTC. Translation gives CASSQSMPGQGASEQYF.